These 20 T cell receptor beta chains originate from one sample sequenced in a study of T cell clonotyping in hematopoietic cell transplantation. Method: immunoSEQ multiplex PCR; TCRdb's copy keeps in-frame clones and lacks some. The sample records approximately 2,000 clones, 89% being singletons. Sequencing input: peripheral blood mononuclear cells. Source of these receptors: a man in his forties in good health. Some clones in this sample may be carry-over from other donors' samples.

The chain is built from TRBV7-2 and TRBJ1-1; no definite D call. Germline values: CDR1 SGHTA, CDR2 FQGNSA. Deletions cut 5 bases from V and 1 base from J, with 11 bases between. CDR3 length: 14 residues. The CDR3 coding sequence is TGTGCCAGCAGCCCCCACCGGGAGAACACTGAAGCTTTCTTT. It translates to CASSPHRENTEAFF.

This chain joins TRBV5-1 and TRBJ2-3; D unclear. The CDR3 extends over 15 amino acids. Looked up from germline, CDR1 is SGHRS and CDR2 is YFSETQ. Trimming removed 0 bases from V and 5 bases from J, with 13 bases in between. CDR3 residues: CASSLGASSQDTQYF. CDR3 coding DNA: TGCGCCAGCAGCTTGGGGGCGAGTTCTCAAGATACGCAGTATTTT.

DNA of the CDR3: TGTGCCAGCTCCCAGCCTTCGGACGGAAACTATGGCTACACCTTC. It specifies CASSQPSDGNYGYTF. The V and J genes are TRBV18 and TRBJ1-2; D unresolved. The CDR3 is made up of 15 amino acids. Germline loops: CDR1 KGHSH, CDR2 LQKENI. The V end was cut by 6 bases, the J end by 2 bases, with 16 bases between. Full variable domain (missing parts from reference TRBV18 and TRBJ1-2): NAGVMQNPRHLVRRRGQEARLRCSPMKGHSHVYWYRQLPEEGLKFMVYLQKENIIDESGMPKERFSAEFPKEGPSILRIQQVVRGDSAAYFCASSQPSDGNYGYTFGSGTRLTVV.

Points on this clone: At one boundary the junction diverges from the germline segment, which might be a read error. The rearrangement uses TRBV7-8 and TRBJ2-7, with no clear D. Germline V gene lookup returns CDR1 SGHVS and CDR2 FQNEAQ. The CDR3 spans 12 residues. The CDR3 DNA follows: TGTGCCAGCACCTTAGTCGCCTACGAGCAGTACTTC. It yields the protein CASTLVAYEQYF. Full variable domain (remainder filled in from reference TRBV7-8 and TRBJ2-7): GAGVSQSPRYKVAKRGQDVALRCDPISGHVSLFWYQQALGQGPEFLTYFQNEAQLDKSGLPSDRFFAERPEGSVSTLKIQRTQQEDSAVYLCASTLVAYEQYFGPGTRLTVT.

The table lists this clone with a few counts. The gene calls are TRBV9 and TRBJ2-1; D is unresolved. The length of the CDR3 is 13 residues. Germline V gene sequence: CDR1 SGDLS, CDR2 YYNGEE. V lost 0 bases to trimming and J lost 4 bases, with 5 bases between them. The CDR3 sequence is CASSVELYNEQFF. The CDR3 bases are TGTGCCAGCAGCGTAGAACTATACAATGAGCAGTTCTTC. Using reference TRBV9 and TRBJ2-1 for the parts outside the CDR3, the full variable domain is DSGVTQTPKHLITATGQRVTLRCSPRSGDLSVYWYQQSLDQGLQFLIQYYNGEERAKGNILERFSAQQFPDLHSELNLSSLELGDSALYFCASSVELYNEQFFGPGTRLTVL.

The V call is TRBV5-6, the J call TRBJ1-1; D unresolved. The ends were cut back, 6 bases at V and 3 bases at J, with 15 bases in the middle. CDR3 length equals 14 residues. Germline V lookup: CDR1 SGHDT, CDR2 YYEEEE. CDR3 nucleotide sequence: TGTGCCAGCACCGAACTAGTACGGGACACTGAAGCTTTCTTT. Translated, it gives CASTELVRDTEAFF.

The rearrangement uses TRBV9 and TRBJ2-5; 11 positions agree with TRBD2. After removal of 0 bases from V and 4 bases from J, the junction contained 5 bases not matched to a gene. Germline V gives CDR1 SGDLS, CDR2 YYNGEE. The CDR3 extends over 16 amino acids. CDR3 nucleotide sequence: TGTGCCAGCAGCGTAGGGAGTAGCGGGGGGGGAGAGACCCAGTACTTC. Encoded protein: CASSVGSSGGGETQYF.

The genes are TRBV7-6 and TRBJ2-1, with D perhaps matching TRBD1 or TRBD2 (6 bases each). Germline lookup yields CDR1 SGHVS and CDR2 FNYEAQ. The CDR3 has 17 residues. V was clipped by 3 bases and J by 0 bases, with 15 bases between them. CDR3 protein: CASSFSFGGLSYNEQFF. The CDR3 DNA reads TGTGCCAGCAGCTTTAGTTTCGGGGGCCTCTCCTACAATGAGCAGTTCTTC.

CDR3: CSVEGTGASLNTEAFF. In DNA, the CDR3 is TGCAGCGTTGAAGGTACGGGAGCCTCACTGAACACTGAAGCTTTCTTT. This chain joins TRBV29-1 and TRBJ1-1; D not resolved. The germline V and J ends were trimmed by 1 base and 0 bases, with 15 bases remaining between them. In germline, CDR1 is SQVTM, CDR2 ANQGSEA. The CDR3 is 16 residues long.

The CDR3 reads CASSLIEVDTQYF. The CDR3 bases are TGTGCCAGCAGCCTTATAGAGGTGGATACGCAGTATTTT. V usage is TRBV5-6 and J usage is TRBJ2-3, with no clear D. The CDR3 is made up of 13 amino acids. The V end was cut by 4 bases, the J end by 6 bases, with 12 bases between. In germline, CDR1 is SGHDT, CDR2 YYEEEE.

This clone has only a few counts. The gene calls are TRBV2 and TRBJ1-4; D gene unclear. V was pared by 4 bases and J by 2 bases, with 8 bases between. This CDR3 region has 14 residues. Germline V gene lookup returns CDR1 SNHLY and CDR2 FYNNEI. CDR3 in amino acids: CASSVPATNEKLFF. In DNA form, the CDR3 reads TGTGCCAGCAGTGTCCCCGCCACTAATGAAAAACTGTTTTTT.

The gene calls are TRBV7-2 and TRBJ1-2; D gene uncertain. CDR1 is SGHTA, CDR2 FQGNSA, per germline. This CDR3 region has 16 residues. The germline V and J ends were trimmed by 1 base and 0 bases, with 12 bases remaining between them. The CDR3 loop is CASSLGLHFTNYGYTF. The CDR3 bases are TGTGCCAGCAGCTTAGGACTCCATTTCACTAACTATGGCTACACCTTC.

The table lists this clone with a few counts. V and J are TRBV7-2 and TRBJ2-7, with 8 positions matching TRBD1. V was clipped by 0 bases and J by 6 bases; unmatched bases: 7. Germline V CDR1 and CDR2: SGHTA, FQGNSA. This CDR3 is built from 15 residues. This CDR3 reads CASSLAKPGGSEQYF. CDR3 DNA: TGTGCCAGCAGCTTAGCTAAACCAGGGGGCTCCGAGCAGTACTTC.

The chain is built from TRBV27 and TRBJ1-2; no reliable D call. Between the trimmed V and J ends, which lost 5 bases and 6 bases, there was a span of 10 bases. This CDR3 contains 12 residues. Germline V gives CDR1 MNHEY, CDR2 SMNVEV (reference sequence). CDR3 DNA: TGTGCCAGCAGTGAGGGAGAGCATGGCTACACCTTC. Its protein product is CASSEGEHGYTF.

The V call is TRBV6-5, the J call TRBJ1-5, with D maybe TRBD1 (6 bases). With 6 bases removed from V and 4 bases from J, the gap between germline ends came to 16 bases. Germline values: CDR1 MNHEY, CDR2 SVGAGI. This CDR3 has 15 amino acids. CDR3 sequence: CASSHRGGGNQPQHF. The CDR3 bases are TGTGCCAGCAGCCACCGAGGGGGGGGTAATCAGCCCCAGCATTTT.

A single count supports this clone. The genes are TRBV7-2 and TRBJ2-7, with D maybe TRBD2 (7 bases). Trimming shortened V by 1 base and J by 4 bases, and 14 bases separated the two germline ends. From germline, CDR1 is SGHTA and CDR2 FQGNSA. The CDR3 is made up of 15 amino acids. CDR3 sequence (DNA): TGTGCCAGCAGCTTAGATGGGGGGGCATTGTACGAGCAGTACTTC. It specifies CASSLDGGALYEQYF.

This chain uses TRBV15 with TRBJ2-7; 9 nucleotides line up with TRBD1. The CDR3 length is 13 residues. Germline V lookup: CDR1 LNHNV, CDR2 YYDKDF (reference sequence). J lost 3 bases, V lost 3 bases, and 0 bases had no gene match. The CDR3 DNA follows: TGTGCCACCAGCAGGGACAGGGGCTACGAGCAGTACTTC. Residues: CATSRDRGYEQYF.

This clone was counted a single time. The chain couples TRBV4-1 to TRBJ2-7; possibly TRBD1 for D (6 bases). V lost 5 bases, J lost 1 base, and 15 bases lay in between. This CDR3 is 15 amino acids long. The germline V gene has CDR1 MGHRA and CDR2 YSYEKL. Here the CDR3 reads CASSETGTLSYEQYF. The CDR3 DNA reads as TGCGCCAGCAGCGAAACCGGGACACTTTCCTACGAGCAGTACTTC.

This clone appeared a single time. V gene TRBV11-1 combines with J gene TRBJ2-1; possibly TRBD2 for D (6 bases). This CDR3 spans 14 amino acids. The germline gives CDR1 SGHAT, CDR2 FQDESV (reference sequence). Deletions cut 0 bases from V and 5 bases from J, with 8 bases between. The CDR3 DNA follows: TGTGCCAGCAGCTTAGCGGGGGGACACAATGAGCAGTTCTTC. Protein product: CASSLAGGHNEQFF.

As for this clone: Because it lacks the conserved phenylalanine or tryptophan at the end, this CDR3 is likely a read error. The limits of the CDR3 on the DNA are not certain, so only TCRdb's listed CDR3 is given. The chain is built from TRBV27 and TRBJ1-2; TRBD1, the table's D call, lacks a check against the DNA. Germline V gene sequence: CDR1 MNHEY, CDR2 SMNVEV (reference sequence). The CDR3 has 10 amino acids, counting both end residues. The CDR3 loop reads CASSFRDRVD.